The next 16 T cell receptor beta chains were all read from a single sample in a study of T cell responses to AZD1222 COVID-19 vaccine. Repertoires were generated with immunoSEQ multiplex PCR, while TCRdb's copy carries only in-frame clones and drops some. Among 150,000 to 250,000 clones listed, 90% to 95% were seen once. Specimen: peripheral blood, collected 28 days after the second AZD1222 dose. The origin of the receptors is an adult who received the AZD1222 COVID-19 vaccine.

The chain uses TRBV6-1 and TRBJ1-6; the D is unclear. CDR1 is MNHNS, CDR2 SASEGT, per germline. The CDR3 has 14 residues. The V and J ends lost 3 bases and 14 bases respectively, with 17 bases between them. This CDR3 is CASSDRVPLWALHF. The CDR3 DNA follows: TGTGCCAGCAGTGACCGGGTGCCCTTGTGGGCCCTCCACTTT.

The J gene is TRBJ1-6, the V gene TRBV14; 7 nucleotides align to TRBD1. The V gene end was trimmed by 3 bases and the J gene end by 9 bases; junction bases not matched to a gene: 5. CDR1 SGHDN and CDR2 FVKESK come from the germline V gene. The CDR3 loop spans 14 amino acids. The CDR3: CASSQTTGFSPLHF. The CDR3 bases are TGTGCCAGCAGCCAGACGACAGGGTTTTCACCCCTCCACTTT.

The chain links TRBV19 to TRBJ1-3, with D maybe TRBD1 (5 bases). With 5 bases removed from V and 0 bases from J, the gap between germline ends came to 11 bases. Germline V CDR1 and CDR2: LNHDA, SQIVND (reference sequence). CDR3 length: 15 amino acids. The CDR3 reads CASSSGPNSGNTIYF. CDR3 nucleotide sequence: TGTGCCAGTAGTTCGGGACCGAACTCTGGAAACACCATATATTTT.

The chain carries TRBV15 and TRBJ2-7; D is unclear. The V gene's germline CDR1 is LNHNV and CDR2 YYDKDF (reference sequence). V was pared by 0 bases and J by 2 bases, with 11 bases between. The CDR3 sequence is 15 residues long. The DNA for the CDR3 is TGTGCCACCAGCAGAGATCGCGCCCGGACCTACGAGCAGTACTTC. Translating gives CATSRDRARTYEQYF. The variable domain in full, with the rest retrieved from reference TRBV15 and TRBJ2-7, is DAMVIQNPRYQVTQFGKPVTLSCSQTLNHNVMYWYQQKSSQAPKLLFHYYDKDFNNEADTPDNFQSRRPNTSFCFLDIRSPGLGDTAMYLCATSRDRARTYEQYFGPGTRLTVT.

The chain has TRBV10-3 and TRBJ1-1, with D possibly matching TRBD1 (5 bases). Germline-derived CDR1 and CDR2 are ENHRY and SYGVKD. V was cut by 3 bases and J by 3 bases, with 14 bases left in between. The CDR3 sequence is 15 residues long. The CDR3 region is CAISDFEGLYTEAFF. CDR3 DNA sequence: TGTGCCATCAGTGATTTCGAGGGGTTGTACACTGAAGCTTTCTTT.

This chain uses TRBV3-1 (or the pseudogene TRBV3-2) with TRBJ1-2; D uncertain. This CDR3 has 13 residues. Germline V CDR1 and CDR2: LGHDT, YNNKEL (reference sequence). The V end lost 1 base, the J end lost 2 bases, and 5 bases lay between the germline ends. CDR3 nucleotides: TGTGCCAGCAGCCAAGGTATCAACTATGGCTACACCTTC. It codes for CASSQGINYGYTF.

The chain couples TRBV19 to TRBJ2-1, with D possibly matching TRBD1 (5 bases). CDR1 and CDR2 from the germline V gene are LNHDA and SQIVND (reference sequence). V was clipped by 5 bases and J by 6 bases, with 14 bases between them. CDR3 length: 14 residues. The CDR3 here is CASSFQGSINEQFF. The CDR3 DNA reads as TGTGCCAGTAGTTTTCAGGGATCGATCAATGAGCAGTTCTTC.

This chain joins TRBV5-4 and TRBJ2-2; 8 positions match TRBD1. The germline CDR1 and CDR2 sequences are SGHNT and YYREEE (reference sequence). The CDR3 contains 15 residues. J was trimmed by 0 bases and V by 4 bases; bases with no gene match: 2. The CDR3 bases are TGTGCCAGCAGCGACAGGGGCACGAACACCGGGGAGCTGTTTTTT. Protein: CASSDRGTNTGELFF.

The CDR3 DNA reads as TGCGCCAGCAGCCAGCAAGACAGGGGCGAGATCTCTGGCTACACCTTC. Translating gives CASSQQDRGEISGYTF. The J gene is TRBJ1-2, the V gene TRBV4-1; 8 bases map to TRBD1. The CDR3 extends over 16 amino acids. V shed 3 bases, J shed 7 bases, and the junction held 13 bases outside the gene matches. CDR1 is MGHRA, CDR2 YSYEKL, per germline.

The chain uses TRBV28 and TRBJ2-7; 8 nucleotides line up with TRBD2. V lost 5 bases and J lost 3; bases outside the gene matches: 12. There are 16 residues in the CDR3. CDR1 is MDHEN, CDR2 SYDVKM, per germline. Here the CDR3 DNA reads TGTGCCAGCAGTCCCCGTCGGGAGGGGGTCCGCTACGAGCAGTACTTC. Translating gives CASSPRREGVRYEQYF.

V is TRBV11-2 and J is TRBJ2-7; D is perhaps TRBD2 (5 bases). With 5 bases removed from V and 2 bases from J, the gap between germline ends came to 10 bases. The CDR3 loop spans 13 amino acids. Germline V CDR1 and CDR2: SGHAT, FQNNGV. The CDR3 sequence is CASSPVGAYEQYF. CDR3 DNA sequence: TGTGCCAGCAGCCCCGTCGGGGCCTACGAGCAGTACTTC.

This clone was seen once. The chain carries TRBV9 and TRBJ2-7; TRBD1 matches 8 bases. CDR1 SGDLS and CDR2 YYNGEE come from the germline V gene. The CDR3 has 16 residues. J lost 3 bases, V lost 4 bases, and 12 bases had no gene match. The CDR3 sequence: CASSFRTGGSIYEQYF. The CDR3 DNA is TGTGCCAGCAGCTTCCGTACAGGGGGAAGTATCTACGAGCAGTACTTC.

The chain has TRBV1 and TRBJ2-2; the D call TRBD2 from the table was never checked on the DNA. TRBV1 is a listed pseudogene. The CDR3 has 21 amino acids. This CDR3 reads CTSSQDKLRSMGDYPAGELFF. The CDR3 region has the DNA TGCACCAGCAGCCAAGATAAATTACGGTCGATGGGTGACTACCCCGCCGGGGAGCTGTTTTTT.

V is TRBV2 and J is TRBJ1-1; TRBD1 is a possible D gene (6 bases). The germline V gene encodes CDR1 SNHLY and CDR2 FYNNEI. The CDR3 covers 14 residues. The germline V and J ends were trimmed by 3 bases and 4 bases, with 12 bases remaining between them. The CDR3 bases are TGTGCCAGCAGTGAGAACCGAGGGGGCACTGAAGCTTTCTTT. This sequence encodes CASSENRGGTEAFF.

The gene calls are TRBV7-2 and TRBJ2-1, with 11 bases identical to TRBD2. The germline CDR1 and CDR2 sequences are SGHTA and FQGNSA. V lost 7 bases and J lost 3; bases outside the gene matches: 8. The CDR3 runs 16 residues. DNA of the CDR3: TGTGCCAGCACCCCCCCGGGGACTAGCGGCTACAATGAGCAGTTCTTC. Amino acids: CASTPPGTSGYNEQFF.

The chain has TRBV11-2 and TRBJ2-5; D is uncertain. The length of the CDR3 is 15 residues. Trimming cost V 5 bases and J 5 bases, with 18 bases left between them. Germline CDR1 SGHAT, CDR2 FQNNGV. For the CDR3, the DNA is TGTGCCAGCAGCCCTGAATGGGATCTTCGGGAGACCCAGTACTTC. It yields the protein CASSPEWDLRETQYF.